The 20 T cell receptor beta chains below all came from one sample that was sequenced in a study of blood T cells in healthy people across ages. The use of a sample-barcoded 5' primer and a J-beta primer mix characterized a second PCR of roughly 6 to 11 cycles. Using its own MiXCR run on the 5' RACE reads, TCRdb lists one record per CDR3 protein. Among fewer than 800,000 distinct CDR3 sequences listed, roughly 25% were seen once. The sample also formed part of further work on T cells of mothers and their children.

The sample taken for sequencing was blood. These receptor sequences come from a boy between 10 and 17 years old in good health.

The genes are TRBV28 and TRBJ1-1, with TRBD1 as a possible D gene (6 bases). The ends were cut back, 3 bases at V and 1 base at J, with 12 bases in the middle. Germline CDR1 and CDR2: MDHEN and SYDVKM. This CDR3 is built from 15 residues. The CDR3 coding sequence is TGTGCCAGCAGTTTCGATTACAGGGAGAACACTGAAGCTTTCTTT. Amino acids: CASSFDYRENTEAFF.

This clonotype was found a few times. The rearrangement uses TRBV4-3 and TRBJ2-5; the D call may be TRBD1 or TRBD2 (5 bases each). This CDR3 has 15 amino acids. V was pared by 6 bases and J by 4 bases, with 18 bases between. CDR1 is LGHNA, CDR2 YSLEER, per germline. In DNA form, the CDR3 reads TGCGCCAGCAGGCGTCAGCTAAGGGACCCAGAGACCCAGTACTTC. Its protein is CASRRQLRDPETQYF.

The chain is built from TRBV12-3 or TRBV12-4 and TRBJ2-1; 7 bases align to TRBD2. CDR3 size: 13 residues. V gave up 7 bases and J gave up 6 bases; unmatched junction bases: 6. The CDR3 protein is CASKWEGLNEQFF. As DNA, the CDR3 is TGTGCCAGCAAATGGGAGGGGCTCAATGAGCAGTTCTTC.

This clonotype was seen only once. The J gene is TRBJ2-5, the V gene TRBV6-5, with 7 bases that match TRBD1. CDR3 length: 16 residues. The J segment lost 1 base and the V segment lost 4 bases, leaving 9 bases of the junction unmatched. Germline CDR1 is MNHEY and CDR2 is SVGAGI. CDR3 sequence reads: CASSFTREGAQETQYF. Written as DNA, the CDR3 is TGTGCCAGCAGTTTTACTCGAGAGGGGGCCCAAGAGACCCAGTACTTC.

The chain has TRBV7-3 and TRBJ2-2; the D is unclear. Germline loops: CDR1 SGHTA, CDR2 FQGTGA. This CDR3 is built from 14 residues. The ends were cut back, 5 bases at V and 1 base at J, with 8 bases in the middle. Written as DNA, the CDR3 is TGTGCCAGCAGCCCTAAGCGGAACACCGGGGAGCTGTTTTTT. Encoded protein: CASSPKRNTGELFF.

This clonotype came up a few times. The chain combines TRBV11-2 with TRBJ1-1; D is possibly TRBD1 (5 bases). V lost 1 base to trimming and J lost 0 bases, with 15 bases between them. The CDR3 has 17 residues. Per the germline V gene, CDR1 is SGHAT and CDR2 is FQNNGV. CDR3 residues: CASSLVKGQGMNTEAFF. Written as DNA, the CDR3 is TGTGCCAGCAGCTTAGTAAAGGGTCAGGGCATGAACACTGAAGCTTTCTTT.

V is TRBV27 and J is TRBJ2-1; a weak D match, TRBD2 (5 bases). The CDR3 spans 15 residues. Trimming took off 2 bases at V and 5 bases at J, with 13 bases between the two ends. Germline CDR1 is MNHEY and CDR2 is SMNVEV (reference sequence). The CDR3 protein is CASSLGATINNEQFF. The CDR3 coding sequence is TGTGCCAGCAGTTTAGGAGCGACTATTAACAATGAGCAGTTCTTC.

A few counts support this clonotype. The chain carries TRBV5-1 and TRBJ2-1; 7 nucleotides line up with TRBD1. Germline CDR1 reads SGHRS; CDR2 reads YFSETQ. The V and J ends lost 2 bases and 9 bases, in that order; junction bases with no gene match: 8. This CDR3 has 14 residues. CDR3 sequence (DNA): TGCGCCAGCAGCTTAATAAACAGGGGCAGTGAGCAGTTCTTC. This translates into CASSLINRGSEQFF.

Comments on this clonotype: A junction boundary mismatches the germline segment, possibly from a read error. V is TRBV20-1 and J is TRBJ2-5, with 15 positions matching TRBD2. Per germline, CDR1 DFQATT and CDR2 SNEGSKA (reference sequence). The CDR3 is 15 residues long. The CDR3 nucleotides are TGCAGTGCTACTTGGACTAGCGGGGGGGAAGAGATCCAGTACTTC. It codes for CSATWTSGGEEIQYF.

The rearrangement joins TRBV5-1 to TRBJ1-1; 11 positions agree with TRBD1. Losses at the gene ends were 5 bases for V and 5 bases for J; bases not matched to a gene: 5. Germline CDR1 is SGHRS and CDR2 is YFSETQ. The CDR3 sequence is 14 residues long. The CDR3 DNA follows: TGCGCCAGCAGGGTAGGACAGGGGGCGACTGAAGCTTTCTTT. Protein: CASRVGQGATEAFF. The full variable domain, in which reference TRBV5-1 and TRBJ1-1 provide the parts outside the CDR3, is KAGVTQTPRYLIKTRGQQVTLSCSPISGHRSVSWYQQTPGQGLQFLFEYFSETQRNKGNFPGRFSGRQFSNSRSEMNVSTLELGDSALYLCASRVGQGATEAFFGQGTRLTVV.

The V gene is TRBV19, the J gene TRBJ1-1, with 7 bases fitting TRBD1. This CDR3 has 14 amino acids. The V and J ends lost 4 bases and 1 base, in that order; junction bases with no gene match: 3. CDR1 and CDR2 from the germline V gene are LNHDA and SQIVND (reference sequence). The CDR3 here is CASSKGQRNTEAFF. The DNA for the CDR3 is TGTGCCAGTAGTAAGGGACAGAGGAACACTGAAGCTTTCTTT.

This chain links TRBV7-8 with TRBJ1-4; D is undetermined. V gave up 8 bases and J gave up 4 bases, with 8 bases separating them. The germline CDR1 and CDR2 sequences are SGHVS and FQNEAQ. The CDR3 loop spans 12 amino acids. The chain's CDR3 is CASGDVNEKLFF. CDR3 DNA: TGTGCCAGCGGAGACGTTAATGAAAAACTGTTTTTT.

The genes are TRBV6-6 and TRBJ2-7, with D uncertain. The germline CDR1 and CDR2 sequences are MNHNY and SVGAGI (reference sequence). V was shortened by 2 bases and J by 2 bases, with 16 bases between the two germline ends. The CDR3 spans 16 residues. The DNA of the CDR3 is TGTGCCAGCAGTTACCAGTTGCTAGGTCAGACCTACGAGCAGTACTTC. Residues: CASSYQLLGQTYEQYF.

The rearrangement links TRBV2 to TRBJ2-7, with D unresolved. V was cut by 3 bases and J by 2 bases, with 8 bases left in between. The germline gives CDR1 SNHLY, CDR2 FYNNEI. This CDR3 has 13 amino acids. The DNA of the CDR3 is TGTGCCAGCAGTGACCAGCTACCCTACGAGCAGTACTTC. Protein: CASSDQLPYEQYF.

This clonotype has just a few counts. The CDR3 loop is CASSVGVGGLSLETQYF. DNA for the CDR3: TGTGCCAGCAGCGTAGGAGTCGGGGGGCTGAGCTTGGAGACCCAGTACTTC. The chain links TRBV9 to TRBJ2-5, with D perhaps matching TRBD2 (7 bases). Germline CDR1 reads SGDLS; CDR2 reads YYNGEE. This CDR3 is built from 17 residues. The V gene lost 0 bases and the J gene lost 5 bases, with 20 bases spanning the gap.

This clonotype was seen only a few times. The rearrangement joins TRBV4-1 to TRBJ1-3; D is possibly TRBD1 (6 bases). Germline V CDR1 and CDR2: MGHRA, YSYEKL. The V and J ends lost 3 bases and 15 bases respectively, with 15 bases between them. The CDR3 consists of 12 residues. The CDR3 DNA reads TGCGCCAGCAGCCAGGCCGCAGGGGTCCAATATTTT. Residues: CASSQAAGVQYF.

This clonotype came up a few times. The chain combines TRBV20-1 with TRBJ2-5; 13 nucleotides align to TRBD2. Matching the DNA end better, TRBJ2-7 makes the J call doubtful. CDR1 is DFQATT and CDR2 is SNEGSKA in the germline V gene (reference sequence). The CDR3 is 15 amino acids. CDR3 amino acids: CSARDGLAGDYEQYF. CDR3 DNA: TGCAGTGCTAGAGATGGACTAGCGGGGGACTACGAGCAGTACTTC.

The chain links TRBV7-9 to TRBJ2-1; D not certain. Trimming stripped 5 bases from V and 9 bases from J, with 23 bases between. The CDR3 length is 16 residues. CDR1 and CDR2 from the germline V gene are SEHNR and FQNEAQ (reference sequence). The CDR3 protein is CASSPRDPRLLIEQFF. In DNA, the CDR3 is TGTGCCAGCAGCCCGCGAGACCCCCGTCTTCTAATTGAGCAGTTCTTC.

Concerning this clonotype: At one end the junction does not follow the germline gene, possibly because of a read error. The chain joins TRBV20-1 to TRBJ1-1, with D perhaps matching TRBD1 (6 bases). This CDR3 is 15 amino acids long. From germline, CDR1 is DFQATT and CDR2 SNEGSKA (reference sequence). CDR3 nucleotide sequence: TGCAGTGCCATTCCTTCAGGGGTGTCGAACACTGAGGCTTTCTTT. Translated: CSAIPSGVSNTEAFF.

Only a few counts were recorded for this clonotype. CDR3 nucleotides: TGCAGTGCTAGAGCGGGACTCAGCAATGAGCAGTTCTTC. Protein product: CSARAGLSNEQFF. The V gene is TRBV20-1, the J gene TRBJ2-5; tentatively, D is TRBD2 (6 bases). The end of the DNA aligns better with TRBJ2-1, so the J call may be wrong. Germline loops: CDR1 DFQATT, CDR2 SNEGSKA (reference sequence). The CDR3 sequence is 13 residues long.